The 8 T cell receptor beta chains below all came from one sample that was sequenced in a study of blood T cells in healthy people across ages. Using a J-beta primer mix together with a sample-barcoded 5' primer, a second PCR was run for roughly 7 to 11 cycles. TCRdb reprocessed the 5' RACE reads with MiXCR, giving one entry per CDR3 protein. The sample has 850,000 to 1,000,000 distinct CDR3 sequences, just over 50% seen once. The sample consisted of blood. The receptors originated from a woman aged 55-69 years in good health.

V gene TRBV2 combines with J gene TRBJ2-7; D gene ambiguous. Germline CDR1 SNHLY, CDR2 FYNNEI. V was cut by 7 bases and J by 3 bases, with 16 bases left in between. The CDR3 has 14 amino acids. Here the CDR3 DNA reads TGTGCCAGCACCGAGAACGGTATTTTCTACGAGCAGTACTTC. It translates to CASTENGIFYEQYF.

CDR3 sequence reads: CASSLGSGEVYEQYF. CDR3 sequence (DNA): TGTGCCAGCAGTTTGGGGTCTGGGGAGGTTTACGAGCAGTACTTC. This chain links TRBV7-2 with TRBJ2-5; D might be TRBD2 (6 bases). Matching the DNA end better, TRBJ2-7 makes the J call doubtful. This CDR3 is built from 15 residues. The germline V gene encodes CDR1 SGHTA and CDR2 FQGNSA.

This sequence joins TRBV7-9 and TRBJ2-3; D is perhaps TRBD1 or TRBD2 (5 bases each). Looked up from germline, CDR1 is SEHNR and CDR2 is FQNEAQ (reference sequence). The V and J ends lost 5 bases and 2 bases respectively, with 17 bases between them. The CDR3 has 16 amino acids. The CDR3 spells CASSPGWTYSTDTQYF. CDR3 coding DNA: TGTGCCAGCAGCCCAGGGTGGACTTACTCCACAGATACGCAGTATTTT.

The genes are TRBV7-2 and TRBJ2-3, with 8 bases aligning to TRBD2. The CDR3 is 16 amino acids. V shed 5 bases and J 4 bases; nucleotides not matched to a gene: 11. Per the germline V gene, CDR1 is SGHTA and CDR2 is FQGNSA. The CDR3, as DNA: TGTGCCAGCAGCCTCGCGCTACTAGCGGTCGCAGATACGCAGTATTTT. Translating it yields CASSLALLAVADTQYF. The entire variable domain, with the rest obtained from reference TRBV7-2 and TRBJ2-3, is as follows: GAGVSQSPSNKVTEKGKDVELRCDPISGHTALYWYRQSLGQGLEFLIYFQGNSAPDKSGLPSDRFSAERTGGSVSTLTIQRTQQEDSAVYLCASSLALLAVADTQYFGPGTRLTVL.

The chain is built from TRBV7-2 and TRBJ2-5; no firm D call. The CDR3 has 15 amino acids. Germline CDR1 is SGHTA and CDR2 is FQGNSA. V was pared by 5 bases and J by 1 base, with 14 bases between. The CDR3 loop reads CASSPPVAAQETQYF. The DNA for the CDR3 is TGTGCCAGCAGCCCGCCCGTGGCGGCCCAAGAGACCCAGTACTTC.

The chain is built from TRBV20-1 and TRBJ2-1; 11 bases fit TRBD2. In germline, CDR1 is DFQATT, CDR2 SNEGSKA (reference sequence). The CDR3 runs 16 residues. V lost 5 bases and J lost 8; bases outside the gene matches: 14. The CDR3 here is CSAVELAGDNGDEQFF. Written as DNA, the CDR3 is TGCAGTGCTGTTGAACTAGCGGGGGATAATGGAGATGAGCAGTTCTTC.

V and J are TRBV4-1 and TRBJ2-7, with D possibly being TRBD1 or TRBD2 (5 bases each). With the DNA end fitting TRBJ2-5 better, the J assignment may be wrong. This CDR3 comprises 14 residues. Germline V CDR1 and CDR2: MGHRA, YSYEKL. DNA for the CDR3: TGCGCCAGCAGCCAAGATCAGGGAGTGGAGACCCAGTACTTC. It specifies CASSQDQGVETQYF.

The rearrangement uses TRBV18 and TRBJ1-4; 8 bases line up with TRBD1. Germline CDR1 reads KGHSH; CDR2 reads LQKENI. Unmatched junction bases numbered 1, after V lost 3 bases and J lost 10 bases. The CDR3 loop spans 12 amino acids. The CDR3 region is CASSPDRAKLFF. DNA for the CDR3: TGTGCCAGCTCACCGGACAGGGCAAAACTGTTTTTT.